This T cell receptor (beta chain) was retrieved from a study of T cells in Graves' hyperthyroidism and ophthalmopathy. RNA transcripts were the template for amplifying TCR beta CDR3 regions. First-round RT-PCR of the TCR CDR3 relied on the HTBI primer set. Via MiXCR, TCRdb re-called the multiplex PCR reads, giving one row per CDR3 protein. The repertoire has hundreds of thousands of distinct CDR3 sequences, around 19% of them found once; the top ten carry 16%. The CDR3 spans 14 residues. V was trimmed by 10 bases and J by 0 bases, leaving 12 bases between them. The germline V gene has CDR1 MNHNS and CDR2 SASEGT. This clonotype came up a few times.

V is TRBV6-1 and J is TRBJ2-2; D unclear. Source material: blood. The source of this sequence is a woman aged 45-65 years with Graves' hyperthyroidism that later progressed to Graves' ophthalmopathy. For the CDR3, the DNA is TGTGCCACCGTCTCGGGCGCGAACACCGGGGAGCTGTTTTTT. This gives the protein CATVSGANTGELFF.